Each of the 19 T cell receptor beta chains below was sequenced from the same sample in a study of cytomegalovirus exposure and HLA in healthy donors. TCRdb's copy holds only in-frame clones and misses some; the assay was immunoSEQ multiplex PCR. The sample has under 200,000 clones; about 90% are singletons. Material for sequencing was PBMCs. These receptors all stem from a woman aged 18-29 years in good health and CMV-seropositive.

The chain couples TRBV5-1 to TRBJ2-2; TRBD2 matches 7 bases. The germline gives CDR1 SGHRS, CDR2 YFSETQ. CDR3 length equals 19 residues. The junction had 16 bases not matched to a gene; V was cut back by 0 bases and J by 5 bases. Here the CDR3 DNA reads TGCGCCAGCAGCTTGGGCGGGGGAACCGGGACCCTATTAACCGGGGAGCTGTTTTTT. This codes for CASSLGGGTGTLLTGELFF.

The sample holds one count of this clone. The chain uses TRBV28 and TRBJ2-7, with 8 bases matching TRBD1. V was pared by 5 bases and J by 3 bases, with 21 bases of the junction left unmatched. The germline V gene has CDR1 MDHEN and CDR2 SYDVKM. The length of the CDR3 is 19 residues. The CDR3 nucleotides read TGTGCCAGCAGTCCCCTATCAGGGGGCGCATTTCAAGTACTCTACGAGCAGTACTTC. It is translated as CASSPLSGGAFQVLYEQYF.

CDR3 sequence reads: CASSLRTSRTGELFF. The CDR3, as DNA: TGTGCCAGCAGCTTAAGGACTAGCCGAACCGGGGAGCTGTTTTTT. V usage is TRBV7-2 and J usage is TRBJ2-2; 8 positions match TRBD2. The CDR3 is 15 amino acids. V lost 2 bases, J lost 5 bases, and 4 bases stayed unmatched. Germline CDR1 is SGHTA and CDR2 is FQGNSA.

The CDR3 DNA is TGCGCCAGCAGCCGACCCTCTCTAGCTACCCCTAACGAGCAGTACTTC. Translated, it gives CASSRPSLATPNEQYF. The V and J genes are TRBV4-1 and TRBJ2-7, with a tentative D call TRBD2 (5 bases). The CDR3 runs to 16 residues. Trimming pared 4 bases from V and 5 bases from J, leaving 21 bases between. The germline V gene encodes CDR1 MGHRA and CDR2 YSYEKL.

Here the CDR3 reads CAWSVPWGVEYNEQFF. CDR3 sequence (DNA): TGTGCCTGGAGTGTACCGTGGGGGGTAGAATACAATGAGCAGTTCTTC. This rearrangement joins TRBV30 to TRBJ2-1; tentatively, D is TRBD2 (6 bases). The germline V gene has CDR1 GTSNPN and CDR2 SVGIG (reference sequence). V gave up 0 bases and J gave up 4 bases, with 16 bases separating them. The CDR3 length is 16 residues.

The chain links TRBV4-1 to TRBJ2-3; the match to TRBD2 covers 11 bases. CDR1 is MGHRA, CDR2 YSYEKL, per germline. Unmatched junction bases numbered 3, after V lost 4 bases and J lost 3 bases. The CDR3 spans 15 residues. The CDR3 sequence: CASSPIAGGTDTQYF. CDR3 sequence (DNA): TGCGCCAGCAGCCCGATAGCGGGAGGGACAGATACGCAGTATTTT.

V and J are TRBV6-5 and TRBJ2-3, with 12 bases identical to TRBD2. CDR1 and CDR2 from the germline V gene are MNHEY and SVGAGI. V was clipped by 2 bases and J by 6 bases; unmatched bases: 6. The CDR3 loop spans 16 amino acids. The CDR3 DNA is TGTGCCAGCAGTTACGCTAGCGGGGGGGCCCGGGATACGCAGTATTTT. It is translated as CASSYASGGARDTQYF.

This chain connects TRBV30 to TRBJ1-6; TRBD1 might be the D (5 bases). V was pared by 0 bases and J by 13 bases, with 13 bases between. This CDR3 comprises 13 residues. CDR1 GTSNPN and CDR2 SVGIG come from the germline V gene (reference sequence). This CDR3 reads CAWSVAVPGPLHF. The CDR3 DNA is TGTGCCTGGAGTGTAGCCGTCCCAGGGCCCCTCCACTTT.

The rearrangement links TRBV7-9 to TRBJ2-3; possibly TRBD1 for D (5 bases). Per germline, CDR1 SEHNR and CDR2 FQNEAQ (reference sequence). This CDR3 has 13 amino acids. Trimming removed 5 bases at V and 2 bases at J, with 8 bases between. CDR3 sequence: CASSRTHTDTQYF. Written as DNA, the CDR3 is TGTGCCAGCAGCCGGACACACACAGATACGCAGTATTTT.

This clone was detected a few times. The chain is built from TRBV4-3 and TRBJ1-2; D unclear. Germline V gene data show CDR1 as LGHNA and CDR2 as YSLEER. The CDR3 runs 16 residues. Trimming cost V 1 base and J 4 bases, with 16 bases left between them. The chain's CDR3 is CASSQASGHNSYGYTF. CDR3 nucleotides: TGCGCCAGCAGCCAAGCTTCGGGTCATAATTCCTATGGCTACACCTTC.

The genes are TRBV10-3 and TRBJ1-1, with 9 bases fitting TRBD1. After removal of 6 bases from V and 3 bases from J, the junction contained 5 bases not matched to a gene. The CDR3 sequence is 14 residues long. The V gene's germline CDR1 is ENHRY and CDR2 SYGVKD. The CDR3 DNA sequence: TGTGCCATCAGAGGGACAGGGCGTTACACTGAAGCTTTCTTT. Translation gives CAIRGTGRYTEAFF.

This chain's CDR3 is CASSLLTDTQYF. The CDR3, as DNA: TGTGCCAGCAGTTTACTGACAGATACGCAGTATTTT. The chain has TRBV28 and TRBJ2-3, with D uncertain. This CDR3 is built from 12 residues. Germline CDR1 is MDHEN and CDR2 is SYDVKM. Trimming left V 2 bases short and J 3 bases short, with 3 bases between.

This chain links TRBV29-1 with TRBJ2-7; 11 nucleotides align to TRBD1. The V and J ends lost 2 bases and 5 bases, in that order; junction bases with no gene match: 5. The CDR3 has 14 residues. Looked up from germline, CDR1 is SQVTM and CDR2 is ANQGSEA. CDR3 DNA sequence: TGCAGCGTTGAATGGACAGGGGGCATCCACGAGCAGTACTTC. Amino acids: CSVEWTGGIHEQYF.

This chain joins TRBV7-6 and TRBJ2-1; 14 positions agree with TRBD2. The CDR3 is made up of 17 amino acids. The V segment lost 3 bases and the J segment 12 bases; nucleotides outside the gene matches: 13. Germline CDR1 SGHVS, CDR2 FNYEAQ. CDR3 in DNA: TGTGCCAGCAGCTTCTCGGGACTAGCGGGGGCTCATCGGGGGCAGTTCTTC. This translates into CASSFSGLAGAHRGQFF.

The CDR3 nucleotides read TGTGCCAGCAGCCCTCCCGAGGGGGTCCGGTACTTC. As protein: CASSPPEGVRYF. The chain carries TRBV7-9 and TRBJ2-7, with D perhaps matching TRBD1 (6 bases). Trimming took 5 bases from V and 12 from J, leaving 17 bases between them. From germline, CDR1 is SEHNR and CDR2 FQNEAQ (reference sequence). The CDR3 consists of 12 residues.

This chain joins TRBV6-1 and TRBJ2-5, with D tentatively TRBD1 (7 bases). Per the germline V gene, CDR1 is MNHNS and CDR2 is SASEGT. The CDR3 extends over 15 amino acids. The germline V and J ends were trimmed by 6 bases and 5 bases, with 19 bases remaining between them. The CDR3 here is CASSLRPEGAETQYF. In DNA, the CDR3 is TGTGCCAGCAGCCTCAGGCCGGAGGGGGCGGAGACCCAGTACTTC.

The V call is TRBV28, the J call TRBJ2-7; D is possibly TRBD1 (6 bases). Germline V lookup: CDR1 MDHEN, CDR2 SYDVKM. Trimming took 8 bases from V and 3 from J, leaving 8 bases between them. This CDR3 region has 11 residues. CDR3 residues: CASGQYYEQYF. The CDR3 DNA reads TGTGCCAGCGGACAGTACTACGAGCAGTACTTC.

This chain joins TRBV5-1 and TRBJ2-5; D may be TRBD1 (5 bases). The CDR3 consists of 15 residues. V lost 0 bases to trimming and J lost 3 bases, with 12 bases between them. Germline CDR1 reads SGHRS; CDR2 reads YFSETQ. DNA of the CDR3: TGCGCCAGCAGCTTGGACCCTAGGGGAAAAGAGACCCAGTACTTC. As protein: CASSLDPRGKETQYF.

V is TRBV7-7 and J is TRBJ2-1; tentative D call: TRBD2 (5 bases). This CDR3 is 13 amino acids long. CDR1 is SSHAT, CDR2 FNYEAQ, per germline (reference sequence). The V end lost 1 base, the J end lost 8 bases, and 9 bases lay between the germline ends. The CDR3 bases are TGTGCCAGCAGCTTAGTAGGGCGGGATGAGCAGTTCTTC. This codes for CASSLVGRDEQFF.